This T cell receptor (beta chain) derives from a study of cytomegalovirus exposure and HLA in healthy donors. Study-wide background: Drawn from HLA-typed donors, around 85 million unique TCRs were held in an early data release.

Study findings and constraints: In most subjects, TCR beta sequences reportedly gave accurate predictions of HLA-A and HLA-B alleles. It was confirmed in vitro that a few of the CMV-associated chains were specific for CMV antigens.

Use of 60 Vbeta and 13 Jbeta primers characterized the PCR. Produced via immunoSEQ multiplex PCR; TCRdb's table is partial and in-frame only. The table lists about 170,000 clones, about 85% of them singletons. A remark on this clone: Its antigen is still unknown.

V lost 1 base and J lost 16; bases outside the gene matches: 16. This CDR3 has 15 residues. The germline V gene has CDR1 MGHRA and CDR2 YSYEKL. The chain is built from TRBV4-1 and TRBJ2-4; 7 bases align to TRBD2. Sequencing input: PBMCs. The sequence derives from a woman aged 50 to 60 in good health and CMV-seropositive. The CDR3 DNA follows: TGCGCCAGCAGCCAAGTCCGGGACTACCACTCCAAGGAATACTTC. Its protein is CASSQVRDYHSKEYF.